The source of this T cell receptor (beta chain) is a study of T cells in Graves' hyperthyroidism and ophthalmopathy. Study-wide results and limits: Ophthalmopathy and stable hyperthyroidism were told apart by a 13 V-J model.

The germline CDR1 and CDR2 sequences are SGDLS and YYNGEE. V lost 1 base to trimming and J lost 3 bases, with 26 bases between them. The CDR3 contains 20 residues. On this clonotype itself: As yet, its antigen is unknown.

Ophthalmopathy patients had moderate-to-severe active disease, CAS ≥3, NOSPECS ≥4, and disease duration under 3 months. Exclusion of a patient resulted from uncontrolled infection, other autoimmune disease, pregnancy or lactation. Diagnostic decisions used clinical symptoms, serum thyroxine and TRAb, thyroid ultrasound and orbital computed tomography. Amplified TCR beta CDR3 regions came from RNA transcripts. RT-PCR in the first round (using the HTBI primer set) targeted the TCR CDR3. Using its own MiXCR run on the multiplex PCR reads, TCRdb lists one record per CDR3 protein. The sample consists of 640,000 or so distinct CDR3 sequences, around 14% of them appearing once.

Sequencing input: blood. The source is a woman aged 18-29 years with Graves' ophthalmopathy. This rearrangement joins TRBV9 to TRBJ1-5; unclear D gene. CDR3 sequence (DNA): TGTGCCAGCAGCGTAAAACCGGCCCCGGGTTCTTTAGTTGTCAATCAGCCCCAGCATTTT. It codes for CASSVKPAPGSLVVNQPQHF.